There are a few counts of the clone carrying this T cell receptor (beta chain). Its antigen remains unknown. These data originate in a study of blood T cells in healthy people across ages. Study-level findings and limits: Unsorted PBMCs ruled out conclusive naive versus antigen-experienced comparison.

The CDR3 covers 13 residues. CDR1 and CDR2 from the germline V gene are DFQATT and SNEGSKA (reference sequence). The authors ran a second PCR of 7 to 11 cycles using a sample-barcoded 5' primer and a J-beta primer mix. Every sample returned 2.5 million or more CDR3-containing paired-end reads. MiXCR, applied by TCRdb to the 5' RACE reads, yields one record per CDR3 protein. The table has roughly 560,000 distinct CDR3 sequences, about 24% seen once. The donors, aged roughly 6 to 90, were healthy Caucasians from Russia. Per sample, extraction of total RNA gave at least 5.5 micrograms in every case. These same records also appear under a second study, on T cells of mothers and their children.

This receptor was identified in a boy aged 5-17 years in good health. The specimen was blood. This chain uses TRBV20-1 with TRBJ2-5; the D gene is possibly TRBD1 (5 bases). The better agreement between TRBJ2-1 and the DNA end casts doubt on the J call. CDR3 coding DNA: TGCAGTGCAACGCAGGGTTATAACAATGAGCAGTTCTTC. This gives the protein CSATQGYNNEQFF.